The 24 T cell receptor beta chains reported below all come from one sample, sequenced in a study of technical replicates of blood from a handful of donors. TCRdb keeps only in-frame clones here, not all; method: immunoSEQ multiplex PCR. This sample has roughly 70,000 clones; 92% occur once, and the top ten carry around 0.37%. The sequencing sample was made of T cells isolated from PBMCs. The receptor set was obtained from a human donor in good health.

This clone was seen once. CDR3 nucleotide sequence: TGTGCCAGCTCACCAAAATCAGGTAGTGGCAATGAGCAGTTCTTC. Residues: CASSPKSGSGNEQFF. The genes are TRBV18 and TRBJ2-1, with unresolved D. CDR3 length: 15 amino acids. Trimming removed 2 bases at V and 6 bases at J, with 14 bases between. CDR1 and CDR2 (germline): KGHSH, LQKENI.

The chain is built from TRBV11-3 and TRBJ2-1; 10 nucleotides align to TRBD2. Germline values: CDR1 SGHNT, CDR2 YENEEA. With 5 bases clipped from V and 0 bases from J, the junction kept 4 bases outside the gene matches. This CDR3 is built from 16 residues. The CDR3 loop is CASSGQREGSYNEQFF. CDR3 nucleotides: TGTGCCAGCAGCGGACAGCGGGAGGGCTCCTACAATGAGCAGTTCTTC.

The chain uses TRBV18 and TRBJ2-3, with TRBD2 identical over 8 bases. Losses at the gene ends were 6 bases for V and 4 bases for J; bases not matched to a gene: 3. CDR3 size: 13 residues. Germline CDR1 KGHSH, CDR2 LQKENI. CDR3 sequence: CASSQTSADTQYF. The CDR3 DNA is TGTGCCAGCTCCCAGACTAGCGCAGATACGCAGTATTTT.

Written as DNA, the CDR3 is TGTGCCAGCAGCCTAGCGGGAGCGCAGAATGAGCAGTTCTTC. It encodes CASSLAGAQNEQFF. The rearrangement links TRBV14 to TRBJ2-1, with 9 nucleotides matching TRBD2. With V trimmed by 4 bases and J by 7 bases, 5 bases remained unmatched. Germline CDR1 SGHDN, CDR2 FVKESK. The CDR3 extends over 14 amino acids.

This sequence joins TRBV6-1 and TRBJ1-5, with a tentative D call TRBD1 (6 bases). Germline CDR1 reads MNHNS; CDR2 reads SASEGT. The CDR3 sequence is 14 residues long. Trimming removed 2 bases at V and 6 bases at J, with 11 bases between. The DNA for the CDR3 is TGTGCCAGCAGTGAAACAGGGCATCGTCAGCCCCAGCATTTT. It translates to CASSETGHRQPQHF.

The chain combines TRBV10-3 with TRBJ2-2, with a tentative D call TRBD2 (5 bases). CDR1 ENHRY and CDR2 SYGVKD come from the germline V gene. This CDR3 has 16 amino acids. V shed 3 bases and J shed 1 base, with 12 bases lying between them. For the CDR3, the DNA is TGTGCCATCAGTGATTGGGGAGTCGGGAACACCGGGGAGCTGTTTTTT. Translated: CAISDWGVGNTGELFF.

In DNA form, the CDR3 reads TGTGCCAGCAGCACAATCCGGGACACCCTTCACACTGAAGCTTTCTTT. Its protein is CASSTIRDTLHTEAFF. The chain recombines TRBV14 with TRBJ1-1; D possibly corresponds to TRBD1 (6 bases). V was clipped by 5 bases and J by 3 bases, with 19 bases between them. CDR3 size: 16 residues. Germline lookup yields CDR1 SGHDN and CDR2 FVKESK. The full variable domain, in which reference TRBV14 and TRBJ1-1 provide the parts outside the CDR3, is EAGVTQFPSHSVIEKGQTVTLRCDPISGHDNLYWYRRVMGKEIKFLLHFVKESKQDESGMPNNRFLAERTGGTYSTLKVQPAELEDSGVYFCASSTIRDTLHTEAFFGQGTRLTVV.

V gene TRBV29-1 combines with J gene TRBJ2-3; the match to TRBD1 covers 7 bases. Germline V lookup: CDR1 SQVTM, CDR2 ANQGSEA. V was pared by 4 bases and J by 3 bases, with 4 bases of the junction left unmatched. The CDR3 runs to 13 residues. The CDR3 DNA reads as TGCAGCGTTGGGGGACAGTCTACAGATACGCAGTATTTT. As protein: CSVGGQSTDTQYF.

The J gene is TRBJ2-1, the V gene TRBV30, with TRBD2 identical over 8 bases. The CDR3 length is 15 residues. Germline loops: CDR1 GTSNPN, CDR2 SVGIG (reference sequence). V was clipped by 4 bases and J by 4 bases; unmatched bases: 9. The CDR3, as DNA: TGTGCCTGGAATGGAGCGGGAGAGAGGTACAATGAGCAGTTCTTC. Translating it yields CAWNGAGERYNEQFF.

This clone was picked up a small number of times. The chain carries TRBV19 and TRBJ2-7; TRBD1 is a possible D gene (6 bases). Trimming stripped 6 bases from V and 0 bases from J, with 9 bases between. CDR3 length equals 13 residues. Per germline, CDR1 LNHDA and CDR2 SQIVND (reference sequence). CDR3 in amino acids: CASRRGTSYEQYF. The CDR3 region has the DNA TGTGCCAGTAGGAGGGGGACCTCCTACGAGCAGTACTTC.

The CDR3: CASSQDISAGNTIYF. The CDR3 nucleotides are TGCGCCAGCAGCCAAGATATATCGGCTGGAAACACCATATATTTT. J is TRBJ1-3 and V is TRBV4-3; no definite D call. The germline V and J ends were trimmed by 0 bases and 2 bases, with 8 bases remaining between them. Per germline, CDR1 LGHNA and CDR2 YSLEER. CDR3 length: 15 residues.

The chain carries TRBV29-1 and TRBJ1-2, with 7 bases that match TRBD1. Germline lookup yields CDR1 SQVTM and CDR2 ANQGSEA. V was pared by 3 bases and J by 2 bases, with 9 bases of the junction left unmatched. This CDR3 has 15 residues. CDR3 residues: CSVDSRPGGNYGYTF. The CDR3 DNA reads TGCAGCGTTGACTCCCGTCCAGGGGGGAACTATGGCTACACCTTC.

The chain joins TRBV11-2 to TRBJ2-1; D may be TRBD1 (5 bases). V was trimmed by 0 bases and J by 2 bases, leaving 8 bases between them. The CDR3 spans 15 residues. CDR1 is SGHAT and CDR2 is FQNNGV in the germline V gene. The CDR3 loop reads CASSLDPGTYNEQFF. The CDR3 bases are TGTGCCAGCAGCTTAGACCCAGGGACCTACAATGAGCAGTTCTTC.

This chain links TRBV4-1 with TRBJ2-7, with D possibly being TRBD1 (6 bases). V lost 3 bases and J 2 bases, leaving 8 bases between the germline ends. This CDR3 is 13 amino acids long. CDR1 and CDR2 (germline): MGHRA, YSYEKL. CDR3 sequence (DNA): TGCGCCAGCAGCCACCGGGACACCTACGAGCAGTACTTC. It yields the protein CASSHRDTYEQYF.

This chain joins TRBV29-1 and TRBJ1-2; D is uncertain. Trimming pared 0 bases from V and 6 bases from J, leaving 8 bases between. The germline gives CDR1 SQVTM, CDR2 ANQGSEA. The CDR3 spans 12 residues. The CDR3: CSVEEVADGYTF. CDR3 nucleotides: TGCAGCGTTGAAGAGGTAGCAGATGGCTACACCTTC.

CDR3: CLLTVTYEQYF. The DNA of the CDR3 is TGTTTGTTAACGGTTACCTACGAGCAGTACTTC. This sequence joins TRBV7-4 and TRBJ2-7; D unclear. In germline, CDR1 is SGHVT, CDR2 SQSDAQ. The CDR3 contains 11 residues.

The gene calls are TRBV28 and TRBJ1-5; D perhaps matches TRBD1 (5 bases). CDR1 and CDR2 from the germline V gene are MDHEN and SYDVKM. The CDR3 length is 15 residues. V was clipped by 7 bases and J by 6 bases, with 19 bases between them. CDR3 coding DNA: TGTGCCAGCAATTCAAGGCAGGGTTGGAGTCAGCCCCAGCATTTT. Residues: CASNSRQGWSQPQHF.

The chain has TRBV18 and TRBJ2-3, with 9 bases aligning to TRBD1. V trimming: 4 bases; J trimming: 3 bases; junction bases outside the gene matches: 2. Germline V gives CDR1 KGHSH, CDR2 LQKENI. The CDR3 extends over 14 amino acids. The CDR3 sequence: CASSRTGVTDTQYF. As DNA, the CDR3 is TGTGCCAGCTCACGGACAGGGGTGACAGATACGCAGTATTTT. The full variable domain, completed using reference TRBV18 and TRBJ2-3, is NAGVMQNPRHLVRRRGQEARLRCSPMKGHSHVYWYRQLPEEGLKFMVYLQKENIIDESGMPKERFSAEFPKEGPSILRIQQVVRGDSAAYFCASSRTGVTDTQYFGPGTRLTVL.

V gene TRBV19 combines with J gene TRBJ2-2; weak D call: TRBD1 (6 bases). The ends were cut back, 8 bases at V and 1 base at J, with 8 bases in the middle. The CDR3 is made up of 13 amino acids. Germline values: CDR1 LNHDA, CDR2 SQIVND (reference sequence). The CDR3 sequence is CASFRGNTGELFF. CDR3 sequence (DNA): TGTGCCAGTTTCAGGGGGAACACCGGGGAGCTGTTTTTT.

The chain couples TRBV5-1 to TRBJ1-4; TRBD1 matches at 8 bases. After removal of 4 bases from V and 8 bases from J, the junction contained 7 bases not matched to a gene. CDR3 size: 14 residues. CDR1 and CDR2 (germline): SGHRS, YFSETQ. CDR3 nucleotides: TGCGCCAGCAGCCTCTCCGGGACAGGAGAAAAACTGTTTTTT. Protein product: CASSLSGTGEKLFF.

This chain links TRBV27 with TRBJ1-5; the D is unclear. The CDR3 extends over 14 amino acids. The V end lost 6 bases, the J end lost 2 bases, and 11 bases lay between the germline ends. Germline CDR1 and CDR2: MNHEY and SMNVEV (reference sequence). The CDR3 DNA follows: TGTGCCAGCAGGGAGTTGGTCGGCAATCAGCCCCAGCATTTT. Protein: CASRELVGNQPQHF.

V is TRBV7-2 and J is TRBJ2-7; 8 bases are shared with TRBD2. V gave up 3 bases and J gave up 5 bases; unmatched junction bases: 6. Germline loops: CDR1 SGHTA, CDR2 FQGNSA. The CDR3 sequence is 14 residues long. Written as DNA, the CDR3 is TGTGCCAGCAGCTTTGGGACTAGTCGGGACGAGCAGTACTTC. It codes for CASSFGTSRDEQYF. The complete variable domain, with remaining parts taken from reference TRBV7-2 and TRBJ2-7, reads GAGVSQSPSNKVTEKGKDVELRCDPISGHTALYWYRQSLGQGLEFLIYFQGNSAPDKSGLPSDRFSAERTGGSVSTLTIQRTQQEDSAVYLCASSFGTSRDEQYFGPGTRLTVT.

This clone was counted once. In DNA form, the CDR3 reads TGTGCCAGCAGCTTAGGGCTAGCGGGTTGGGAGCAGTTCTTC. Translated: CASSLGLAGWEQFF. The V call is TRBV7-9, the J call TRBJ2-1; TRBD2 aligns across 8 bases. Germline trimming cut 1 base from V and 10 bases from J; bases unmatched to any gene: 6. This CDR3 has 14 residues. The V gene's germline CDR1 is SEHNR and CDR2 FQNEAQ (reference sequence).

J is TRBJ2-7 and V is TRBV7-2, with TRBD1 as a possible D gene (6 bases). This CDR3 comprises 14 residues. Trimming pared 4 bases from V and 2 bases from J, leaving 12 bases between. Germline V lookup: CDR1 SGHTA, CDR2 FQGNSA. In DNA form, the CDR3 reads TGTGCCAGCAGCTCTACAGGGAACCCCTACGAGCAGTACTTC. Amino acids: CASSSTGNPYEQYF.